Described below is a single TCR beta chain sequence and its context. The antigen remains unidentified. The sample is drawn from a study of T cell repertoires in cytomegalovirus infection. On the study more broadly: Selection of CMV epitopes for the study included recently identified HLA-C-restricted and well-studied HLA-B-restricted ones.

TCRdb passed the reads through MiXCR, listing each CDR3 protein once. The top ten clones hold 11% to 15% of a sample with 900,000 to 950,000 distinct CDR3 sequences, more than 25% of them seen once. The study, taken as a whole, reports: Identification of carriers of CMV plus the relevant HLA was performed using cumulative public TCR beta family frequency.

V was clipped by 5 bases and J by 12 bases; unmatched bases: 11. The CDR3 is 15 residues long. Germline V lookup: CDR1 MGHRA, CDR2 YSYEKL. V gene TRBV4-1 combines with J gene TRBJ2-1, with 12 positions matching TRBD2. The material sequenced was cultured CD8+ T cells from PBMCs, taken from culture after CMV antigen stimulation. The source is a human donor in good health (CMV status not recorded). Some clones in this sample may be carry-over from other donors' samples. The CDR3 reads CASSSLTSGGGVQFF. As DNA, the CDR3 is TGCGCCAGCAGCTCTTTGACTAGCGGGGGAGGTGTGCAGTTCTTC.